One and the same sample provided the 15 T cell receptor beta chains below, sequenced in a study of cytomegalovirus exposure and HLA in healthy donors. PCR used 60 Vbeta primers and 13 Jbeta primers. Assay: immunoSEQ multiplex PCR; the TCRdb copy retains only in-frame clones and omits some. The data contain about 130,000 clones, 65% to 80% of them seen just once; the ten biggest clones take up roughly 13%. The sample consisted of PBMCs. All receptors derive from a middle-aged woman in good health and CMV-seropositive.

V usage is TRBV5-1 and J usage is TRBJ2-1; 8 nucleotides agree with TRBD1. Trimming cost V 0 bases and J 9 bases; bases outside gene matches: 14. This CDR3 has 17 residues. In germline, CDR1 is SGHRS, CDR2 YFSETQ. CDR3 amino acids: CASSLDGRGRGAGEQFF. The DNA for the CDR3 is TGCGCCAGCAGCTTGGATGGCAGGGGGCGTGGAGCGGGTGAGCAGTTCTTC.

Details on this clone: Other nucleotide sequences from this sample produce the same CDR3. This chain uses TRBV9 with TRBJ2-1, with 9 bases matching TRBD2. Looked up from germline, CDR1 is SGDLS and CDR2 is YYNGEE. Trimming at V came to 0 bases and at J to 9 bases, leaving 4 bases not matched to a gene. The CDR3 length is 14 residues. The CDR3 spells CASSVVTSGSEQFF. The CDR3 bases are TGTGCCAGCAGCGTAGTGACTAGCGGTAGTGAGCAGTTCTTC.

The chain couples TRBV28 to TRBJ2-7; TRBD2 is a possible D gene (6 bases). This CDR3 region has 15 residues. V lost 5 bases and J 7 bases, leaving 21 bases between the germline ends. Germline V lookup: CDR1 MDHEN, CDR2 SYDVKM. CDR3 in DNA: TGTGCCAGCAGTCTCAACCCCGGTCGGAGGGAAGAGCAGTACTTC. Translation: CASSLNPGRREEQYF.

J is TRBJ1-1 and V is TRBV19, with D tentatively TRBD1 (6 bases). The CDR3 is made up of 14 amino acids. Looked up from germline, CDR1 is LNHDA and CDR2 is SQIVND (reference sequence). V lost 4 bases to trimming and J lost 3 bases, with 12 bases between them. The CDR3 spells CASSTGDTYTEAFF. CDR3 DNA sequence: TGTGCCAGTAGTACAGGGGACACTTACACTGAAGCTTTCTTT.

The chain is built from TRBV2 and TRBJ1-4, with TRBD1 identical over 9 bases. The CDR3 is made up of 14 amino acids. The germline CDR1 and CDR2 sequences are SNHLY and FYNNEI. J lost 7 bases, V lost 5 bases, and 5 bases had no gene match. This CDR3 is CASSPGTGSEKLFF. In DNA, the CDR3 is TGTGCCAGCAGTCCCGGGACAGGGAGTGAAAAACTGTTTTTT.

The chain couples TRBV27 to TRBJ2-2; D is unresolved. Germline V gives CDR1 MNHEY, CDR2 SMNVEV (reference sequence). V was cut by 6 bases and J by 0 bases, with 8 bases left in between. The CDR3 sequence is 14 residues long. The CDR3 bases are TGTGCCAGCAGCAGGCTAACGAACACCGGGGAGCTGTTTTTT. It codes for CASSRLTNTGELFF.

This CDR3 reads CASSLSPGVGTGELFF. The CDR3 nucleotides are TGTGCCAGCAGTTTATCGCCCGGGGTAGGCACCGGGGAGCTGTTTTTT. This chain uses TRBV27 with TRBJ2-2; weak D call: TRBD2 (5 bases). The ends were cut back, 0 bases at V and 4 bases at J, with 12 bases in the middle. Looked up from germline, CDR1 is MNHEY and CDR2 is SMNVEV (reference sequence). CDR3 size: 16 residues.

This clone has only a few counts. The V call is TRBV7-8, the J call TRBJ2-2; TRBD2 matches at 8 bases. Trimming took 5 bases from V and 4 from J; bases not matched to a gene: 9. The CDR3 has 16 residues. Germline lookup yields CDR1 SGHVS and CDR2 FQNEAQ. CDR3 DNA sequence: TGTGCCAGCAGCCCCCGACTAGCGACACTCACCGGGGAGCTGTTTTTT. Amino acid sequence: CASSPRLATLTGELFF.

The V call is TRBV10-3, the J call TRBJ2-1, with 9 positions matching TRBD2. Trimming at V came to 4 bases and at J to 5 bases, leaving 6 bases not matched to a gene. CDR3 size: 15 residues. The germline CDR1 and CDR2 sequences are ENHRY and SYGVKD. The CDR3 nucleotides read TGTGCCATCAGTGGGGCGGGAGGGCCTAACAATGAGCAGTTCTTC. This sequence encodes CAISGAGGPNNEQFF.

The V gene is TRBV27, the J gene TRBJ2-1, with D perhaps matching TRBD2 (7 bases). Germline values: CDR1 MNHEY, CDR2 SMNVEV (reference sequence). The CDR3 totals 16 residues. V gave up 7 bases and J gave up 7 bases, with 23 bases separating them. CDR3 coding DNA: TGTGCCAGCACCAGAGGGGGGGAGTGGATTACTAATGAGCAGTTCTTC. It codes for CASTRGGEWITNEQFF.

There are a few counts of this clone. The chain is built from TRBV7-9 and TRBJ2-3; weak D call: TRBD2 (6 bases). The V end lost 5 bases, the J end lost 4 bases, and 16 bases lay between the germline ends. CDR3 size: 15 residues. The germline gives CDR1 SEHNR, CDR2 FQNEAQ (reference sequence). CDR3 coding DNA: TGTGCCAGCAGCCGTATCGGGCGGGGATCAGATACGCAGTATTTT. Its protein product is CASSRIGRGSDTQYF. Complete variable domain (other parts from reference TRBV7-9 and TRBJ2-3): DTGVSQNPRHKITKRGQNVTFRCDPISEHNRLYWYRQTLGQGPEFLTYFQNEAQLEKSRLLSDRFSAERPKGSFSTLEIQRTEQGDSAMYLCASSRIGRGSDTQYFGPGTRLTVL.

The chain couples TRBV7-9 to TRBJ2-7; 10 bases fit TRBD2. Germline CDR1 is SEHNR and CDR2 is FQNEAQ (reference sequence). The CDR3 has 15 amino acids. V was pared by 5 bases and J by 4 bases, with 8 bases of the junction left unmatched. The CDR3 bases are TGTGCCAGCAGCCTTTTAAGCGGGAGGGCATACGAGCAGTACTTC. Protein: CASSLLSGRAYEQYF.

The V and J genes are TRBV30 and TRBJ2-2, with 8 bases aligning to TRBD2. This CDR3 region has 15 residues. The germline gives CDR1 GTSNPN, CDR2 SVGIG (reference sequence). J was trimmed by 4 bases and V by 0 bases; bases with no gene match: 4. In nucleotides, the CDR3 is TGTGCCTGGAGTGTAAACGGGAGGGTCACCGGGGAGCTGTTTTTT. Protein product: CAWSVNGRVTGELFF. Based on the CDR3 plus reference TRBV30 and TRBJ2-2, the full variable domain is SQTIHQWPATLVQPVGSPLSLECTVEGTSNPNLYWYRQAAGRGLQLLFYSVGIGQISSEVPQNLSASRPQDRQFILSSKKLLLSDSGFYLCAWSVNGRVTGELFFGEGSRLTVL.

This clone was detected once. The chain carries TRBV6-6 and TRBJ1-4; 9 bases match TRBD1. The V segment lost 6 bases and the J segment 5 bases; nucleotides outside the gene matches: 4. The CDR3 length is 14 residues. Germline values: CDR1 MNHNY, CDR2 SVGAGI (reference sequence). Here the CDR3 reads CASRETGGNEKLFF. In nucleotides, the CDR3 is TGTGCCAGCAGAGAGACAGGGGGAAATGAAAAACTGTTTTTT.

This clone was found once. The genes are TRBV5-1 and TRBJ1-2; D is possibly TRBD1 (5 bases). V was cut by 4 bases and J by 7 bases, with 11 bases left in between. The length of the CDR3 is 12 residues. The germline V gene has CDR1 SGHRS and CDR2 YFSETQ. The DNA for the CDR3 is TGCGCCAGCAGCCCTCAGGGCGTTGGCTACACCTTC. Its translation is CASSPQGVGYTF.